A selection of T cell receptor beta chains follows, all from one sample in a study of blood T cell repertoires in COVID-19. TCRdb's table, derived via immunoSEQ multiplex PCR, lists solely in-frame clones and lacks some. The sample lists fewer than 350,000 clones, around 90% occurring once. Sequenced input: peripheral blood. All receptors come from a woman younger than 45 with COVID-19, enrolled during active disease. Both conserved end residues are part of each CDR3. A D gene is named only where the DNA matches it firmly.

CDR3 DNA | CDR3 protein | D gene | J gene | V gene
TGCGCCAGCAGCCAATTGGGCCCGGGAGTAAGGCGGGAGACCCAGTACTTC | CASSQLGPGVRRETQYF | NA | TRBJ2-5 | TRBV4-1
TGTGCCAGCAGCTTGGTCCAGGGTGGAACTGAAGCTTTCTTT | CASSLVQGGTEAFF | NA | TRBJ1-1 | TRBV5-4
TGCGCCAGCAGCCAAGATGCCCTGCCCAGGGGGATGGACACCGGGGAGCTGTTTTTT | CASSQDALPRGMDTGELFF | TRBD1 | TRBJ2-2 | TRBV4-1
TGTGCCAGCAGTCGGCAGGGTTCGAACACCGGGGAGCTGTTTTTT | CASSRQGSNTGELFF | NA | TRBJ2-2 | TRBV28
TGTGCCAGCAGTCGTAGCGGGACAGAGACCCAGTACTTC | CASSRSGTETQYF | TRBD2 | TRBJ2-5 | TRBV28
TGTGCCTGGACAGGGGGGCAGCGCAATCAGCCCCAGCATTTT | CAWTGGQRNQPQHF | TRBD1 | TRBJ1-5 | TRBV30
TGTGCCAGCAGTTACTCGACGGGATCGAACGAGCAGTACTTC | CASSYSTGSNEQYF | NA | TRBJ2-7 | TRBV6-6
TGTGCCAGCAGCCCCTGGACAGGGAGCTACAATGAGCAGTTCTTC | CASSPWTGSYNEQFF | TRBD1 | TRBJ2-1 | TRBV7-8
TGTGCCAGTAGTATAGCGGCAGGGGCGATCGGCACTGAAGCTTTCTTT | CASSIAAGAIGTEAFF | NA | TRBJ1-1 | TRBV19
TGTGCCAGCAAGAGGGACTACGAGCAGTACTTC | CASKRDYEQYF | NA | TRBJ2-7 | TRBV2